This T cell receptor beta chain was observed in a study of blood T cell repertoires in COVID-19. Study-wide background: T cells, B-cell-depleted T cells, or PBMCs provided the cDNA or gDNA that served as material.

Authors' data handling: The assay estimated nucleated cells by amplifying reference gene primers. TCRdb keeps only in-frame clones here, not all; method: immunoSEQ multiplex PCR. V and J calls and clone size are those listed in that table; D and trimming were worked out from the DNA. The repertoire holds about 160,000 clones, with about 80% as singletons. Sequenced material: peripheral blood. The clonotype originates from an elderly woman with acute or convalescent COVID-19.

The CDR3 sequence: CASNPYNNEQFF. The CDR3 bases are TGTGCCAGCAACCCCTATAACAATGAGCAGTTCTTC. The chain has TRBV5-8 and TRBJ2-1, with unresolved D. In germline, CDR1 is SGHTS, CDR2 YDEGEE. Trimming cost V 6 bases and J 5 bases, with 9 bases left between them. The CDR3 has 12 residues.